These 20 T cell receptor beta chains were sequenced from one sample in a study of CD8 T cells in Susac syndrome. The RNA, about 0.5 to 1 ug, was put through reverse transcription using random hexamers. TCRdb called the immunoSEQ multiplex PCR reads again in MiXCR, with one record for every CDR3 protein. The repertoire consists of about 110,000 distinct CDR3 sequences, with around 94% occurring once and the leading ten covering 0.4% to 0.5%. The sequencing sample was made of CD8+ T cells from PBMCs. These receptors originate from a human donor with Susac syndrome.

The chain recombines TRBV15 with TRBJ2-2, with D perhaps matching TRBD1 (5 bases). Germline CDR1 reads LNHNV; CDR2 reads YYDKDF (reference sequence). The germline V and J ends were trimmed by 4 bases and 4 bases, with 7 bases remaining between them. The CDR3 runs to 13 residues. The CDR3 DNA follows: TGTGCCACCAGCAAAGGGGCCACCGGGGAGCTGTTTTTT. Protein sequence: CATSKGATGELFF.

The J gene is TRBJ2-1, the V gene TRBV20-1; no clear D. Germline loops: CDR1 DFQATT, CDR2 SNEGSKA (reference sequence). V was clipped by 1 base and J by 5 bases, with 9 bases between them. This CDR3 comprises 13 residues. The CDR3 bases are TGCAGTGCTAGAGGGCTGATCAACAATGAGCAGTTCTTC. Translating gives CSARGLINNEQFF.

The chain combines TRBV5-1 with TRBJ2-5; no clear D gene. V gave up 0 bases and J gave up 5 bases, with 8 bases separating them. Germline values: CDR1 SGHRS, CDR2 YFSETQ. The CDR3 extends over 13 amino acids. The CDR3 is CASSLVTWETQYF. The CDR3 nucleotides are TGCGCCAGCAGCTTGGTCACCTGGGAGACCCAGTACTTC.

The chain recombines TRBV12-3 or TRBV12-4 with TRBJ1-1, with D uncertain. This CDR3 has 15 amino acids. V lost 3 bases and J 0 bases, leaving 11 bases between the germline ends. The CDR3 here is CASSFLHTMNTEAFF. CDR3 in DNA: TGTGCCAGCAGTTTCCTTCACACCATGAACACTGAAGCTTTCTTT.

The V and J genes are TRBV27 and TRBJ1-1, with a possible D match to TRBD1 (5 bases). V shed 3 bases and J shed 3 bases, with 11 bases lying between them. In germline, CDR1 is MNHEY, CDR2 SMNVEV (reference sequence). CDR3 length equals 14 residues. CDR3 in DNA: TGTGCCAGCAGTTTGGGGACGGGGCACACTGAAGCTTTCTTT. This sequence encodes CASSLGTGHTEAFF.

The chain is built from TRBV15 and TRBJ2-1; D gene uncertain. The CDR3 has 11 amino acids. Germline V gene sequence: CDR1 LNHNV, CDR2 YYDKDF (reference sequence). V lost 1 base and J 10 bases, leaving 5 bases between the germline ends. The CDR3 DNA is TGTGCCACCAGCAGAGGGTTGGAGCAGTTCTTC. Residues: CATSRGLEQFF.

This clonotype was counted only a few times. The CDR3 region is CASSPSPWDRVSNEQFF. The CDR3 coding sequence is TGTGCCAGCAGTCCGTCCCCGTGGGACAGGGTAAGCAATGAGCAGTTCTTC. This chain joins TRBV6-1 and TRBJ2-1, with 9 bases that match TRBD1. This CDR3 has 17 amino acids. Germline loops: CDR1 MNHNS, CDR2 SASEGT. Trimming took 5 bases from V and 6 from J; bases not matched to a gene: 14.

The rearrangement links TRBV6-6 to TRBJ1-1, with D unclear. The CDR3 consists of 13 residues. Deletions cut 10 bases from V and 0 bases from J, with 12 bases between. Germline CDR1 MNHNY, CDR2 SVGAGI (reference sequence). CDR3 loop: CATGESMNTEAFF. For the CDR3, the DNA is TGTGCCACTGGGGAGTCCATGAACACTGAAGCTTTCTTT.

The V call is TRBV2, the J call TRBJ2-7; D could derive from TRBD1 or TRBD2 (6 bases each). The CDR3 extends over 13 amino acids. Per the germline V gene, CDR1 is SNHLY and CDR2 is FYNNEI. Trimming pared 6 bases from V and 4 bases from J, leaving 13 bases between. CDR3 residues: CASSRRDTYEQYF. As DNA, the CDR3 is TGTGCCAGCAGCAGGAGGGACACTTACGAGCAGTACTTC.

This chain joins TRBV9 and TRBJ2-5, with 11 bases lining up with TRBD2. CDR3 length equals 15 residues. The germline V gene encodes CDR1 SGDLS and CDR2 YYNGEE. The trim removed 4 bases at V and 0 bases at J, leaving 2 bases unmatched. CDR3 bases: TGTGCCAGCAGCTCTAGCGGGGGGTACCAAGAGACCCAGTACTTC. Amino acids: CASSSSGGYQETQYF.

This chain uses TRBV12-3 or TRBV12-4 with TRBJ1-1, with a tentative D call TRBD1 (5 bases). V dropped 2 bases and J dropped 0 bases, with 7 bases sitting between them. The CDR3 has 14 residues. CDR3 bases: TGTGCCAGCAGTTTAACAGGCATGAACACTGAAGCTTTCTTT. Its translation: CASSLTGMNTEAFF.

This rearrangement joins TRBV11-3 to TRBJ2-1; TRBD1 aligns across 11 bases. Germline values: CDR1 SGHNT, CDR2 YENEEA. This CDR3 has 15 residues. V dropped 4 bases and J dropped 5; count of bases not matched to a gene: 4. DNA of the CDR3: TGTGCCAGCAGCTCGCCGGGACAGGGGGACAATGAGCAGTTCTTC. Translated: CASSSPGQGDNEQFF.

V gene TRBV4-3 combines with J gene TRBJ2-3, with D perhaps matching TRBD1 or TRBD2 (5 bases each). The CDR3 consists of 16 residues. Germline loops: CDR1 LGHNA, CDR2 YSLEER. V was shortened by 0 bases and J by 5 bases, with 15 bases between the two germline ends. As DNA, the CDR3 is TGCGCCAGCAGCCAAGATACGGGGACGACGGGAGATACGCAGTATTTT. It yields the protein CASSQDTGTTGDTQYF.

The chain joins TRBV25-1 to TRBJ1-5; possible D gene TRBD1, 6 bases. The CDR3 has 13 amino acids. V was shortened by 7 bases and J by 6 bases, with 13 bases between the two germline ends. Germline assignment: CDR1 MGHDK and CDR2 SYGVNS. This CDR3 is CASTRGAGQPQHF. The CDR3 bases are TGTGCCAGCACCCGGGGGGCGGGTCAGCCCCAGCATTTT.

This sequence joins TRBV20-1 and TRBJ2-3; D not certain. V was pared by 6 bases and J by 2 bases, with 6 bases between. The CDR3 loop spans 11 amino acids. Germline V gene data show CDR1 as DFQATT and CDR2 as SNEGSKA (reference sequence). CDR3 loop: CSALLTDTQYF. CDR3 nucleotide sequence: TGCAGTGCCCTCCTCACAGATACGCAGTATTTT.

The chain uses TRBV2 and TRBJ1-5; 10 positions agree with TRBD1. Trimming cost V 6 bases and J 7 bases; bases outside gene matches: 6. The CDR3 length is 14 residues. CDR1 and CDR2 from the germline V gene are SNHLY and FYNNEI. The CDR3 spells CASREGQGSQPQHF. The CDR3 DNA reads TGTGCCAGCAGGGAGGGACAGGGGAGCCAGCCCCAGCATTTT.

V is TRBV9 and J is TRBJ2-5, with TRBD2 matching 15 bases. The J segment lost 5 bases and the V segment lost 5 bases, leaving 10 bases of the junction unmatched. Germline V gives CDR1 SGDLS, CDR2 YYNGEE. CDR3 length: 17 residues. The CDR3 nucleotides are TGTGCCAGCAGTACCGGGACTAGCGGGGGGCTTAGGGAGACCCAGTACTTC. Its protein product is CASSTGTSGGLRETQYF.

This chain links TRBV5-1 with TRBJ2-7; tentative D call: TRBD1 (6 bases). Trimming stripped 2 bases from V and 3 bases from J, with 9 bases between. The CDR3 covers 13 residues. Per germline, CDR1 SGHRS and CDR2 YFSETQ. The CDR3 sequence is CASSLEDSYEQYF. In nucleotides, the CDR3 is TGCGCCAGCAGCTTAGAGGACAGCTACGAGCAGTACTTC.

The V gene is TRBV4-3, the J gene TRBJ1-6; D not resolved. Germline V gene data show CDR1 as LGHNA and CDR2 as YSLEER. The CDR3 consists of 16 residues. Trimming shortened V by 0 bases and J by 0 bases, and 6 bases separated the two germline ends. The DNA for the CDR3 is TGCGCCAGCAGCCAAGATCTAGCCTCCTATAATTCACCCCTCCACTTT. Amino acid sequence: CASSQDLASYNSPLHF.

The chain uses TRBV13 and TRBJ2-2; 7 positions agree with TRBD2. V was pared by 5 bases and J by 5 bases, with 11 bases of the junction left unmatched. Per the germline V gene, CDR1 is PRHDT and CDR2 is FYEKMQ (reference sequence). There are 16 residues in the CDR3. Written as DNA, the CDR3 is TGTGCCAGCAGCGCGGGGGACGAGGGTCCTACCGGGGAGCTGTTTTTT. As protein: CASSAGDEGPTGELFF. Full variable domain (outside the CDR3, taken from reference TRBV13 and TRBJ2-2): AAGVIQSPRHLIKEKRETATLKCYPIPRHDTVYWYQQGPGQDPQFLISFYEKMQSDKGSIPDRFSAQQFSDYHSELNMSSLELGDSALYFCASSAGDEGPTGELFFGEGSRLTVL.